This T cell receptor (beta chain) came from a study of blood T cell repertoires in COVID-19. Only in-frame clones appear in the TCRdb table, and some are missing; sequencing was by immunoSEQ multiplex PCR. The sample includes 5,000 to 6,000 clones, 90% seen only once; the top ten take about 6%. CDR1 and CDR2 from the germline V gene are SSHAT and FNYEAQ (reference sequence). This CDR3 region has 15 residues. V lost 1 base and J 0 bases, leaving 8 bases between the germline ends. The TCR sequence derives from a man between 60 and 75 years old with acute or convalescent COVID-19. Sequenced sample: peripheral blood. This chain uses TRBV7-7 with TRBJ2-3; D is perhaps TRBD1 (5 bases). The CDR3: CASSLGTGSTDTQYF. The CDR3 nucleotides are TGTGCCAGCAGCTTAGGTACAGGAAGCACAGATACGCAGTATTTT.